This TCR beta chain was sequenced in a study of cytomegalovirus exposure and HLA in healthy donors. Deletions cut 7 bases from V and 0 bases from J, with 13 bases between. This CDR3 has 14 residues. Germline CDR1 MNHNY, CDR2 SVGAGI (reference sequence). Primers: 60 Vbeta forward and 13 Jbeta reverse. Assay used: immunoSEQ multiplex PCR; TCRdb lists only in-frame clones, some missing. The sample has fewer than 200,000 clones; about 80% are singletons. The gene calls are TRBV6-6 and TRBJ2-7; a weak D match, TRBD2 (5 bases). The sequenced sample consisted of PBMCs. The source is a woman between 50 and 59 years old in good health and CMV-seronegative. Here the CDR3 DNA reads TGTGCCAGCACCAAACCGGGAACCTCCTACGAGCAGTACTTC. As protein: CASTKPGTSYEQYF.